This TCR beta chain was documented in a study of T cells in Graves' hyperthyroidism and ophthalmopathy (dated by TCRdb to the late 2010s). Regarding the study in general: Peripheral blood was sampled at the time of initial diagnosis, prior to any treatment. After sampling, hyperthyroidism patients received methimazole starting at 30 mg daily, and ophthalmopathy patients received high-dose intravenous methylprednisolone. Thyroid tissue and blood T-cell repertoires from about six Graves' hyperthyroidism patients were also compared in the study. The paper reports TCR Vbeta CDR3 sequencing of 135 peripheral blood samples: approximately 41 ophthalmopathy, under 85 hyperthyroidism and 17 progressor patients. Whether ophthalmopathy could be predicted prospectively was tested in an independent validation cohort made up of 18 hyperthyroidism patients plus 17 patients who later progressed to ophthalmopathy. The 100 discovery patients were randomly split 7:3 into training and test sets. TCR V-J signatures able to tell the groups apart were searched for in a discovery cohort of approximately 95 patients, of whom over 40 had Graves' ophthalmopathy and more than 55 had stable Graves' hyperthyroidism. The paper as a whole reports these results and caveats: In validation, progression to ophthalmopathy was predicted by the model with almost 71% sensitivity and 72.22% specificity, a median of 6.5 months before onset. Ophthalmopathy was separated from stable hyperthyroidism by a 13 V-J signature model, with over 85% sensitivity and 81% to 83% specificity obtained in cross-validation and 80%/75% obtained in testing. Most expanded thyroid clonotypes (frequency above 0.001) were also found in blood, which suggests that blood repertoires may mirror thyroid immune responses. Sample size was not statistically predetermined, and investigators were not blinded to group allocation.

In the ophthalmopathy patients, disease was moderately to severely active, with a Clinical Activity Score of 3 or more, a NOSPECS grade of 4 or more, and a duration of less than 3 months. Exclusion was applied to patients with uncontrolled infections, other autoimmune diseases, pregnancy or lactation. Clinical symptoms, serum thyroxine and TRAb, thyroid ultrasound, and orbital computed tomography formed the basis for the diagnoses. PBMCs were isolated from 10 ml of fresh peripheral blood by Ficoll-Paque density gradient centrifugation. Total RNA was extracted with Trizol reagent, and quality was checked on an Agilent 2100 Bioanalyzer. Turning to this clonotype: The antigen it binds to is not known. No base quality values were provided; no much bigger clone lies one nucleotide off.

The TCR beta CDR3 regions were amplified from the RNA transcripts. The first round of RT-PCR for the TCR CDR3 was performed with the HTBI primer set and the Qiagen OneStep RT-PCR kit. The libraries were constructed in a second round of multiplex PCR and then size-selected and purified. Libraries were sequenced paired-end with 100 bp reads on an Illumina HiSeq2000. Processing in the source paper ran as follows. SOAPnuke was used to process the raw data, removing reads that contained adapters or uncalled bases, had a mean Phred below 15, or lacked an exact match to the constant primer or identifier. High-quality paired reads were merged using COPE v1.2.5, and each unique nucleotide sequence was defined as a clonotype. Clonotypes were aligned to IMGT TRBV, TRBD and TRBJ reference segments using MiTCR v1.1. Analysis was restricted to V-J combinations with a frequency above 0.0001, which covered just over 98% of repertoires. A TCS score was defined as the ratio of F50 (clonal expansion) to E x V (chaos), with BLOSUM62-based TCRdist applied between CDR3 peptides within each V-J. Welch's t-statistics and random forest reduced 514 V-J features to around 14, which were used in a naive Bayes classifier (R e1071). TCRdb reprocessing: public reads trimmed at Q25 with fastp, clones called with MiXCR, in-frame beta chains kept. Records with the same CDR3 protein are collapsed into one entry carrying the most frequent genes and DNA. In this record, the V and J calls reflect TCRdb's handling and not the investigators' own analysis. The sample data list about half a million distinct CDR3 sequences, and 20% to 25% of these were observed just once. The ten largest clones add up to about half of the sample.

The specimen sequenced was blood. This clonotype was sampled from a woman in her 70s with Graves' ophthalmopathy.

The nucleotide sequence is TGTGCCAGCAGTGGTACCGGGATTGGGGGGTTCGATACGCAGTATTTT. Its amino acids are CASSGTGIGGFDTQYF. This chain is built from TRBV2 and TRBJ2-3; TRBD2 is a possible D gene, resting on 6 matching bases. The germline ends are 20 bases apart after V is trimmed by 4 bases and J by 6 bases. Per the germline V gene, SNHLY is the CDR1 and FYNNEI is the CDR2. Including cysteine and phenylalanine, the CDR3 has 16 amino acids. Of all the DNA, just the CDR3 is kept, 48 bases in frame from base 1. Full variable domain (CDR3 extended with the reference TRBV2 and TRBJ2-3 proteins): EPEVTQTPSHQVTQMGQEVILRCVPISNHLYFYWYRQILGQKVEFLVSFYNNEISEKSEIFDDQFSVERPDGSNFTLKIRSTKLEDSAMYFCASSGTGIGGFDTQYFGPGTRLTVL.